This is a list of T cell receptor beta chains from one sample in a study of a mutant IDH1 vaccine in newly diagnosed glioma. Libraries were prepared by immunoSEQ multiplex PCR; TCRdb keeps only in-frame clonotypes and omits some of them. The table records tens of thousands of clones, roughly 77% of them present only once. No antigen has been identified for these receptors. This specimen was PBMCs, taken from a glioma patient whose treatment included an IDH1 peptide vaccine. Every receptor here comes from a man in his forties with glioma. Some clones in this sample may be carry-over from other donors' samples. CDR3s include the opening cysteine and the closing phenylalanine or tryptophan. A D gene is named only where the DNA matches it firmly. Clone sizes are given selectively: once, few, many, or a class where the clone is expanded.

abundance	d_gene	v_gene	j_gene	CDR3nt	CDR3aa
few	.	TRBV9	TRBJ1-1	TGTGCCAGCAGCTTGCAGAAGAACACTGAAGCTTTCTTT	CASSLQKNTEAFF
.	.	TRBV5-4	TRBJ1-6	TGTGCCAGCAGCTTGGCCGTAGGTAGTAATTCACCCCTCCACTTT	CASSLAVGSNSPLHF
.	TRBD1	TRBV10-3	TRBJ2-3	TGTGCCATAGGGGGACAGGGTAGTACAGATACGCAGTATTTT	CAIGGQGSTDTQYF
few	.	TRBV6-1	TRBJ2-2	TGTGCCAGCAGTGAAGCGGCAGTCACCGGGGAGCTGTTTTTT	CASSEAAVTGELFF
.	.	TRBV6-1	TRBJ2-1	TGTGCCAGCAGTGAAGGAACAGCCAAACTTTTTGTGGTGAACATGCAGTTCTTC	CASSEGTAKLFVVNMQFF
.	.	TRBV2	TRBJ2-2	TGTGCCAGCGGGGGTAGTTACACCGGGGAGCTGTTTTTT	CASGGSYTGELFF
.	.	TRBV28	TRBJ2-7	TGTGCCAGCAGTTTTTCTCAGGGAAGGGACGAGCAGTACTTC	CASSFSQGRDEQYF
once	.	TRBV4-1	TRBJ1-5	TGCGCCAGCAGCCAAGGTACCGATCAGCCCCAGCATTTT	CASSQGTDQPQHF
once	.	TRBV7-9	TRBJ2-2	TGTGCCAGCAGCTTAGTCTCGGCCACCGGGGAGCTGTTTTTT	CASSLVSATGELFF
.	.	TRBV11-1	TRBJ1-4	TGTGCCAGCAGCTCAATCAAACGGCGTCGGAATGAAAAACTGTTTTTT	CASSSIKRRRNEKLFF
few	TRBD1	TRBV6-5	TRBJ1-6	TGTGCCAGCGGCAGGGGGACCAATTCACCCCTCCACTTT	CASGRGTNSPLHF
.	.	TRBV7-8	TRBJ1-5	TGTGCCAGCAGCTTAGGAGTGGGGACCGCAAATAGCAATCAGCCCCAGCATTTT	CASSLGVGTANSNQPQHF
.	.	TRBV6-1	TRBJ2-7	TGTGCCAGCAGTGAACTAGCTGGGTCCTACGAGCAGTACTTC	CASSELAGSYEQYF
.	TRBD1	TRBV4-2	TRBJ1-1	TGTGCCAGCAGCCAAGATAGAGGGACAGAAAAAGCTTTCTTT	CASSQDRGTEKAFF
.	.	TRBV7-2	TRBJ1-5	TGTGCCAGCAGCTTAGCGGGTCAGCCCCAGCATTTT	CASSLAGQPQHF
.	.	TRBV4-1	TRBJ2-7	TGCGCCAGCAGCCACCCCCTAAGGAACGAGGTGCAGTACTTC	CASSHPLRNEVQYF
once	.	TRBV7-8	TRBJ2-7	TGTGCCAGCAGCATGGGACTTAGCCTGGAGCAGTACTTC	CASSMGLSLEQYF
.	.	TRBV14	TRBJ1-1	TGTGCCAGCAGCCAAGATTTCGTCGGAGGCTACACTGAAGCTTTCTTT	CASSQDFVGGYTEAFF
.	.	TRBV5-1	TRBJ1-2	TGCGCCAGCAGCTATTTCGGGGGCGAAAGGGATGGCTACACCTTC	CASSYFGGERDGYTF
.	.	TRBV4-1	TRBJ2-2	TGCGCCAGCAGCCGGATCGGGGGAACCGGGGAGCTGTTTTTT	CASSRIGGTGELFF